This T cell receptor (beta chain) is from a study of blood T cells in healthy people across ages. Study results and limitations: Estimates of total diversity, which came from one million sequenced T cells, were considered to be underestimates.

A second PCR of 7 to 11 cycles used a sample-barcoded 5' primer and a J-beta primer mix. A template-switch adaptor that had 12 random nucleotides put a tag on each cDNA molecule. TCRdb independently ran MiXCR on the 5' RACE reads; one entry per CDR3 protein. This table has roughly 800,000 distinct CDR3 sequences, roughly 50% appearing once. V lost 4 bases to trimming and J lost 1 base, with 12 bases between them. This CDR3 is built from 15 residues. Germline V CDR1 and CDR2: KGHDR, SFDVKD. Comments on this clonotype: Its cognate antigen is unknown.

V is TRBV24-1 and J is TRBJ1-1, with D unclear. The receptor comes from a man at least 80 years old in good health. Material: blood. CDR3 nucleotide sequence: TGTGCCACCAGTGACGGAGCGGTGGGGAACACTGAAGCTTTCTTT. Residues: CATSDGAVGNTEAFF.